What follows are 7 T cell receptor beta chains derived from one specimen sequenced in a study of blood T cell repertoires in COVID-19. The assay was immunoSEQ multiplex PCR, and TCRdb's table has in-frame clones only and misses some. The sample holds some 260,000 clones, 80% to 90% seen once. The sequencing sample was made of PBMCs or T cells enriched from blood (not recorded which). These receptors were obtained from a man aged 25 to 40 with acute COVID-19.

The chain has TRBV24-1 and TRBJ2-5, with TRBD2 matching over 9 bases. Trimming took 3 bases from V and 2 from J; bases not matched to a gene: 9. Germline CDR1 reads KGHDR; CDR2 reads SFDVKD. The CDR3 length is 17 residues. DNA of the CDR3: TGTGCCACCAGTGATGGGTTAGCGGGAGCTAGACAAGAGACCCAGTACTTC. Translated, it gives CATSDGLAGARQETQYF.

The rearrangement joins TRBV7-2 to TRBJ1-5; a weak D match, TRBD1 (5 bases). Trimming stripped 2 bases from V and 9 bases from J, with 14 bases between. The CDR3 runs to 14 residues. Germline loops: CDR1 SGHTA, CDR2 FQGNSA. CDR3 region: CASSLMRGGGPQHF. The CDR3, as DNA: TGTGCCAGCAGCTTAATGAGGGGAGGAGGGCCCCAGCATTTT.

The chain carries TRBV25-1 and TRBJ1-4; D call uncertain. Germline V lookup: CDR1 MGHDK, CDR2 SYGVNS. CDR3 length: 13 amino acids. The V gene lost 6 bases and the J gene lost 8 bases, with 13 bases spanning the gap. The CDR3 DNA reads as TGTGCCAGCAGCCTCGCGGGATCCGAAAAACTGTTTTTT. As protein: CASSLAGSEKLFF.

The chain joins TRBV27 to TRBJ2-5; 7 bases match TRBD1. The CDR3 contains 13 residues. Trimming took 5 bases from V and 4 from J; bases not matched to a gene: 4. Germline V CDR1 and CDR2: MNHEY, SMNVEV (reference sequence). As DNA, the CDR3 is TGTGCCAGCAGTATACAGGGGCGAGAGACCCAGTACTTC. Protein product: CASSIQGRETQYF.

This clone was seen a few times. The chain links TRBV11-2 to TRBJ2-2; 11 bases align to TRBD2. The CDR3 runs to 16 residues. Germline lookup yields CDR1 SGHAT and CDR2 FQNNGV. Trimming took 2 bases from V and 1 from J; bases not matched to a gene: 0. This chain's CDR3 is CASSLLAGGNTGELFF. DNA for the CDR3: TGTGCCAGCAGCTTACTAGCGGGGGGGAACACCGGGGAGCTGTTTTTT.

The CDR3 nucleotides read TGTGCCAGCAGCAAACCAGGGGGCGAGCAGTACGTC. It yields the protein CASSKPGGEQYV. This chain connects TRBV6-5 to TRBJ2-7; 7 positions match TRBD1. The junction had 5 bases not matched to a gene; V was cut back by 6 bases and J by 6 bases. CDR3 length: 12 amino acids. Germline CDR1 and CDR2: MNHEY and SVGAGI.

The V gene is TRBV7-2, the J gene TRBJ1-1; TRBD1 aligns across 9 bases. The CDR3 is made up of 15 amino acids. After removal of 0 bases from V and 10 bases from J, the junction contained 9 bases not matched to a gene. CDR1 is SGHTA and CDR2 is FQGNSA in the germline V gene. The CDR3 region is CASSLARDREGGAFF. The DNA for the CDR3 is TGTGCCAGCAGCTTAGCCCGGGACAGGGAGGGGGGAGCTTTCTTT.